The clone carrying this T cell receptor beta chain showed up many times. Attachment of unique molecular identifiers to individual cDNA molecules was performed. MiXCR, applied by TCRdb to the 5' RACE reads, yields one record per CDR3 protein. This table has tens of thousands of distinct CDR3 sequences, about an eighth appearing once. This sample is part of a study of early T cells in non-severe SARS-CoV-2 infection. For the study at large: Sequencing was performed on bulk RNA from unsorted whole blood, leaving chains unpaired.

The V and J ends lost 1 base and 7 bases, in that order; junction bases with no gene match: 4. This CDR3 comprises 15 residues. The germline CDR1 and CDR2 sequences are SEHNR and FQNEAQ (reference sequence). The chain joins TRBV7-9 to TRBJ2-1, with 10 bases matching TRBD2. The sample taken for sequencing was whole blood. The clonotype comes from an adult who was a healthcare worker with PCR-confirmed SARS-CoV-2 infection or an uninfected control (not recorded which). The CDR3 nucleotides read TGTGCCAGCAGCTTAGAACTAGCGGGGTTTAATGAGCAGTTCTTC. Residues: CASSLELAGFNEQFF.